The present TCR beta chain was sequenced within a study of blood T cell repertoires in COVID-19. The V segment lost 1 base and the J segment 0 bases; nucleotides outside the gene matches: 10. The CDR3 extends over 18 amino acids. Germline V gene data show CDR1 as SEHNR and CDR2 as FQNEAQ (reference sequence). Sequencing was performed with immunoSEQ multiplex PCR; in TCRdb, only in-frame clones are kept and a portion is missing. The sample has 230,000 or so clones; approximately 85% are singletons. The TCR originated in a woman aged 50 to 60 who had been exposed to COVID-19. The V call is TRBV7-9, the J call TRBJ1-2; TRBD1 matches 8 bases. The sample was PBMCs or T cells enriched from blood (not recorded which). The CDR3 coding sequence is TGTGCCAGCAGCTTAGTAATGACGGACAGGGCGGCTAACTATGGCTACACCTTC. Translating gives CASSLVMTDRAANYGYTF. Together with reference TRBV7-9 and TRBJ1-2, the CDR3 gives the full variable domain: DTGVSQNPRHKITKRGQNVTFRCDPISEHNRLYWYRQTLGQGPEFLTYFQNEAQLEKSRLLSDRFSAERPKGSFSTLEIQRTEQGDSAMYLCASSLVMTDRAANYGYTFGSGTRLTVV.